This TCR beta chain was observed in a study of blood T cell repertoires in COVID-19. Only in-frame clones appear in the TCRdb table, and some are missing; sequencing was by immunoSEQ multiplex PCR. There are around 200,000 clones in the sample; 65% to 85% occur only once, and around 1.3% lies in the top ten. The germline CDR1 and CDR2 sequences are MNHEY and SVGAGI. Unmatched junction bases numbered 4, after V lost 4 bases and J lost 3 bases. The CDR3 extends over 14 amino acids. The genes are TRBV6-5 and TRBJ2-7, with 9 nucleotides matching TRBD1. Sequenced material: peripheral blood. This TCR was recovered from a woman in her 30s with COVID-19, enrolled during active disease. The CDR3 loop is CASSLGTGSYEQYF. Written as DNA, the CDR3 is TGTGCCAGCAGTTTAGGGACAGGGAGCTACGAGCAGTACTTC.